The rows below give T cell receptor beta chains drawn from one sample of a study of blood T cell repertoires in COVID-19. Generated by immunoSEQ multiplex PCR, the TCRdb table keeps only in-frame clones and is missing some. The sample includes around 200,000 clones, almost 90% of them seen just once. Input material: peripheral blood. These receptors originate from a man between 18 and 35 years old with active or convalescent COVID-19. Each CDR3 is given with its conserved first and last residue. Each record gives: V gene, J gene, clone size, D gene, CDR3 DNA, CDR3 protein. A D gene is named only where the DNA matches it firmly. A clone size is listed for some rows: how often the clone was seen (once, few, many), or a class if it is expanded.

>TRBV5-1|TRBJ2-5|.|.
TGCGCCAGCAGCTTGACAGGGATCAGGGAGACCCAGTACTTC
CASSLTGIRETQYF
>TRBV7-2|TRBJ1-6|.|TRBD1
TGTGCCAGCACCGGACAGGGCTCCTATAATTCACCCCTCCACTTT
CASTGQGSYNSPLHF
>TRBV19|TRBJ2-2|.|TRBD1
TGTGCCAGTAGTAGGACAGGGAACACCGGGGAGCTGTTTTTT
CASSRTGNTGELFF
>TRBV5-1|TRBJ2-5|once|.
TGCGCCAGCAGCGTTGTCGGGACACCTGAAGAGACCCAGTACTTC
CASSVVGTPEETQYF
>TRBV6-1|TRBJ2-7|.|.
TGTGCCAGCAGTGAGGGTAGTTCTCAGAGGGAGTACTTC
CASSEGSSQREYF
>TRBV4-2|TRBJ2-3|.|TRBD1
TGTGCCAGCAGCCAAGACCCGGGACAGGGGGAAAAGTATTTT
CASSQDPGQGEKYF
>TRBV5-4|TRBJ2-5|.|TRBD1
TGTGCCAGCAGCTTCAAATTCGGGGACAGGGGGCCCCAGTACTTC
CASSFKFGDRGPQYF
>TRBV19|TRBJ1-1|.|.
TGTGCCAGTAGTCTGGGGGCAATCACTGAAGCTTTCTTT
CASSLGAITEAFF
>TRBV29-1|TRBJ2-7|.|.
TGCAGCGTTGTGGTTCAGACCTACGAGCAGTACTTC
CSVVVQTYEQYF
>TRBV3-1/TRBV3-2|TRBJ2-5|.|.
TGTGCCAGCAGCCAAGATGTAAGCGGGCAAGAGACCCAGTACTTC
CASSQDVSGQETQYF
>TRBV11-2|TRBJ2-3|.|TRBD2
TGTGCCAGCAGCTTAGTAGCGGGCTGGAGCACAGATACGCAGTATTTT
CASSLVAGWSTDTQYF
>TRBV7-8|TRBJ2-1|.|.
TGTGCCAGCAGCTTAGCGGTACTAGATCAGTTCTTC
CASSLAVLDQFF
>TRBV6-5|TRBJ1-1|few|.
TGTGCCAGCAGTACCCGACAGGCTGAAGCTTTCTTT
CASSTRQAEAFF
>TRBV10-3|TRBJ2-2|.|.
TGTGCCATCAGCGCCACTAGTTTTACCGGGGAGCTGTTTTTT
CAISATSFTGELFF
>TRBV4-2|TRBJ1-6|.|TRBD1
TGTGCCAGCAGCCAAGATGGGACAGTTGACTATAATTCACCCCTCCACTTT
CASSQDGTVDYNSPLHF
>TRBV5-1|TRBJ2-2|.|.
TGCGCCAGCAGCTTGGAACCAAGACAGCTCACGAACACCGGGGAGCTGTTTTTT
CASSLEPRQLTNTGELFF
>TRBV7-8|TRBJ1-2|.|.
TGTGCCAGCAGCAACAGTGTTAACTATGGCTACACCTTC
CASSNSVNYGYTF
>TRBV27|TRBJ1-2|.|TRBD1
TGTGCCAGCAGTCCGGGACAGGGGGCGACGGGCTACACCTTC
CASSPGQGATGYTF
>TRBV6-5|TRBJ2-7|.|TRBD1
TGTGCCAGCAGTTACGGGACAGGGGCGAGCTCCTACGAGCAGTACTTC
CASSYGTGASSYEQYF